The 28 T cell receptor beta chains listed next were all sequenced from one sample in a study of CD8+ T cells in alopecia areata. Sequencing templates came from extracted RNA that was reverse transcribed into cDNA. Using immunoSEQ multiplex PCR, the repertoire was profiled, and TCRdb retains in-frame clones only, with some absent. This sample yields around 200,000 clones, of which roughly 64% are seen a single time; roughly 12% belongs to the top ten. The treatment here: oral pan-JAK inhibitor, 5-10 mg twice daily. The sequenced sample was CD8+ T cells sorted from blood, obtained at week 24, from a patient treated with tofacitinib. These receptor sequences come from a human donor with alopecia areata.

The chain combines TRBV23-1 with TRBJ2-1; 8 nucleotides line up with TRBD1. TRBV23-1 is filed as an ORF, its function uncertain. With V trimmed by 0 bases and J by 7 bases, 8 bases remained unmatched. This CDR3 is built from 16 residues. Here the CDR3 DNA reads TGCGCCAGCAGTCAATCTCGCCCAGGGGGCGCGAATGAGCAGTTCTTC. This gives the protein CASSQSRPGGANEQFF.

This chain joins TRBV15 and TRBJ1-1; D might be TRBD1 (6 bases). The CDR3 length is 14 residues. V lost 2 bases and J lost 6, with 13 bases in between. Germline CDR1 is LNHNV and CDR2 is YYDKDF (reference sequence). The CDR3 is CATSRSTGIPEAFF. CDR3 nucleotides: TGTGCCACCAGCAGAAGTACAGGGATCCCTGAAGCTTTCTTT.

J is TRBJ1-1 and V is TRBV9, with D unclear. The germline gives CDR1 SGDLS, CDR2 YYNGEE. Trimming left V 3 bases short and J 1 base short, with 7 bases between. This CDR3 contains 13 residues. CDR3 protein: CASSAEGNTEAFF. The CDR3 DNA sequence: TGTGCCAGCAGCGCAGAAGGGAACACTGAAGCTTTCTTT.

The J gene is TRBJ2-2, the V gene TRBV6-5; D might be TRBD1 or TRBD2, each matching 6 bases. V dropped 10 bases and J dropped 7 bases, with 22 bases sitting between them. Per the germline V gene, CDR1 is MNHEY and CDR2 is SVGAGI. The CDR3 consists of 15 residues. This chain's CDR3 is CAIGVSGARNGELFF. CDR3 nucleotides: TGTGCCATCGGAGTCTCGGGGGCGCGTAACGGGGAGCTGTTTTTT.

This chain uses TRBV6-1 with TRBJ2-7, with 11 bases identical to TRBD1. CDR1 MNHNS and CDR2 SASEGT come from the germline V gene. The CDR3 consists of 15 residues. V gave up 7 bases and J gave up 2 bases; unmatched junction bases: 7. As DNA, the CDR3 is TGTGCCAGCAAAACCGGGACAGGGGGAACCTACGAGCAGTACTTC. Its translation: CASKTGTGGTYEQYF.

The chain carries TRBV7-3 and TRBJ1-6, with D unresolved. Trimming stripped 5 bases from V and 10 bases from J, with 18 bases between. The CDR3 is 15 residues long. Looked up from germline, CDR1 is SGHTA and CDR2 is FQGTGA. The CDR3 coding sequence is TGTGCCAGCAGCCGAAACAGCCTTCTAGAGTCACCCCTCCACTTT. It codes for CASSRNSLLESPLHF.

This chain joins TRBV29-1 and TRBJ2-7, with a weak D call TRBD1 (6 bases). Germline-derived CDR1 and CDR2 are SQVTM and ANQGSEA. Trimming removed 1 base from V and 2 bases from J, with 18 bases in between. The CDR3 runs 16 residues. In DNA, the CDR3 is TGCAGCGTTGAAGGGGGGACAAGTCTACCCCCCTACGAGCAGTACTTC. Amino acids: CSVEGGTSLPPYEQYF.

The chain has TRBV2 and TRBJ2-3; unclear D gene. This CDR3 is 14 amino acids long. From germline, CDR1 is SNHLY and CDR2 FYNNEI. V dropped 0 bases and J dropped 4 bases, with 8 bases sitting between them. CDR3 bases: TGTGCCAGCAGTGAAGCGCGCAGCCCAGATACGCAGTATTTT. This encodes CASSEARSPDTQYF. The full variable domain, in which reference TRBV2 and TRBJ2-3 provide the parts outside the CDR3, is EPEVTQTPSHQVTQMGQEVILRCVPISNHLYFYWYRQILGQKVEFLVSFYNNEISEKSEIFDDQFSVERPDGSNFTLKIRSTKLEDSAMYFCASSEARSPDTQYFGPGTRLTVL.

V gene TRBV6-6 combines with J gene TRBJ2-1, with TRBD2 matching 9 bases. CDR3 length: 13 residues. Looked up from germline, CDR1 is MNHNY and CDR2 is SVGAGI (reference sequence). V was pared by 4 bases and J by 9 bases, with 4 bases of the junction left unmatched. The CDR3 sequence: CASSSSLAGEQFF. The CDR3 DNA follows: TGTGCCAGCAGTTCGTCACTAGCGGGTGAGCAGTTCTTC.

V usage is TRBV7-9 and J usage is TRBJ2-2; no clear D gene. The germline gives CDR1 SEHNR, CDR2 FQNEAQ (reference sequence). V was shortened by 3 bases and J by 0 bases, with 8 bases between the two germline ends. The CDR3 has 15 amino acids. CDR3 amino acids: CASSLRGPNTGELFF. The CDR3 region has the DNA TGTGCCAGCAGCTTGCGTGGGCCGAACACCGGGGAGCTGTTTTTT.

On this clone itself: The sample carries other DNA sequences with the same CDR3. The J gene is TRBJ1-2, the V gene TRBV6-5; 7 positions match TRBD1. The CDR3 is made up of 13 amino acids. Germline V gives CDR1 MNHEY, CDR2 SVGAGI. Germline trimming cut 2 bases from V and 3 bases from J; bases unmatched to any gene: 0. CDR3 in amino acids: CASSYGQDYGYTF. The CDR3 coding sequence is TGTGCCAGCAGTTACGGACAGGACTATGGCTACACCTTC.

CDR3 nucleotides: TGTGCCAGCCGGGATTACAATGAGCAGTTCTTC. As protein: CASRDYNEQFF. The V and J genes are TRBV2 and TRBJ2-1; D is perhaps TRBD2 (5 bases). This CDR3 spans 11 amino acids. V was pared by 8 bases and J by 4 bases, with 6 bases between. Germline lookup yields CDR1 SNHLY and CDR2 FYNNEI.

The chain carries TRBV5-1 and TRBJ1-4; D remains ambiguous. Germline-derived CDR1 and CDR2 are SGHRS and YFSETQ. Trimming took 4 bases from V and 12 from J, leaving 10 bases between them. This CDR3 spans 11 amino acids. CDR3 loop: CASSLNGELFF. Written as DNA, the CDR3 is TGCGCCAGCAGCCTAAACGGAGAACTGTTTTTT.

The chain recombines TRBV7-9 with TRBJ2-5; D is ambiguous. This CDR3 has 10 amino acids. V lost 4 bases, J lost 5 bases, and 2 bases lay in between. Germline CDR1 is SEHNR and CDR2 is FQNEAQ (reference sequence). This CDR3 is CASSSETQYF. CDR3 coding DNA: TGTGCCAGCAGCTCCGAGACCCAGTACTTC.

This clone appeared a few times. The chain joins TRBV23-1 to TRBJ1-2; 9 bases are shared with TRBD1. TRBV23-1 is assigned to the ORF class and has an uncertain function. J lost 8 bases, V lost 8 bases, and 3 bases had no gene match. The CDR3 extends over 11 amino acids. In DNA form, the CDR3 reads TGCGCCAGCGCTGGGACAGGGGGCTACACCTTC. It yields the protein CASAGTGGYTF.

Here the CDR3 DNA reads TGTGCCAGCAGCTTGGGGGACAGGGTCAGGACCCAGTACTTC. Its protein product is CASSLGDRVRTQYF. This chain uses TRBV5-6 with TRBJ2-5; 9 bases match TRBD1. Per the germline V gene, CDR1 is SGHDT and CDR2 is YYEEEE. The V segment lost 0 bases and the J segment 7 bases; nucleotides outside the gene matches: 4. This CDR3 contains 14 residues.

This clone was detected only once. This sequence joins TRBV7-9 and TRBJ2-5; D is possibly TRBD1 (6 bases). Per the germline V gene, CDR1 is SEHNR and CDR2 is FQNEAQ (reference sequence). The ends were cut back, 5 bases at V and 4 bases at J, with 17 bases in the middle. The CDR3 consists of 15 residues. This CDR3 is CASSPTSVGAETQYF. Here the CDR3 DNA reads TGTGCCAGCAGCCCGACGAGTGTGGGGGCAGAGACCCAGTACTTC.

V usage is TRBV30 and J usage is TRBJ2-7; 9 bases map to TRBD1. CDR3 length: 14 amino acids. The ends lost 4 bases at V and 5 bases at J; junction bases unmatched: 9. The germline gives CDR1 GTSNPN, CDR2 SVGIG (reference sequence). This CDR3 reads CAWNTGTGRDEQYF. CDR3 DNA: TGTGCCTGGAACACCGGGACAGGGAGGGACGAGCAGTACTTC.

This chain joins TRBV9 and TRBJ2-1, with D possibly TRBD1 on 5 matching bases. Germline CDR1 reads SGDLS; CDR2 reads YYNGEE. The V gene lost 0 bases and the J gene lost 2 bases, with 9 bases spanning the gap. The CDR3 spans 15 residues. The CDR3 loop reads CASSVGQGPYNEQFF. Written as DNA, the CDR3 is TGTGCCAGCAGCGTAGGTCAGGGCCCCTACAATGAGCAGTTCTTC.

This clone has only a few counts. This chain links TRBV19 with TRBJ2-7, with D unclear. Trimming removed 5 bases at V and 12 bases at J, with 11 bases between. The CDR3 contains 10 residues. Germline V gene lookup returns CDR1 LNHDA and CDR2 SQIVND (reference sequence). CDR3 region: CASSLAQRYF. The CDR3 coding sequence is TGTGCCAGTAGTCTCGCCCAGAGGTACTTC.

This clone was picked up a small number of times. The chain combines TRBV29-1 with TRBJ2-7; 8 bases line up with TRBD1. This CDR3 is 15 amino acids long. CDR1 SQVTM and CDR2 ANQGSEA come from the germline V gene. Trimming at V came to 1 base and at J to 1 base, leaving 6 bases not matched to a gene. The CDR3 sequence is CSVEATGEASYEQYF. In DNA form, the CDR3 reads TGCAGCGTTGAAGCGACAGGGGAAGCGTCCTACGAGCAGTACTTC.

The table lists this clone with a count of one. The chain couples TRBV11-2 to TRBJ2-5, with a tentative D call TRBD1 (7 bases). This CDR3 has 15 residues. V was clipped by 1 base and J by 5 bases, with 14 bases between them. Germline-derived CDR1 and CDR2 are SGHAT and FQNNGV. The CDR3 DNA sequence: TGTGCCAGCAGCTTAGGGAGGGGGCCCTCTGAGACCCAGTACTTC. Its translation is CASSLGRGPSETQYF.

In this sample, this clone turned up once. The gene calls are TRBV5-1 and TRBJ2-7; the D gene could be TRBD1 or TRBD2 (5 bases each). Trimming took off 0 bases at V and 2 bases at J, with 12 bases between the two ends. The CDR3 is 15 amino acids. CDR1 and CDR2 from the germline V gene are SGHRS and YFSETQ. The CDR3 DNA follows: TGCGCCAGCAGCTTGGCCGGGACCCTTACCTACGAGCAGTACTTC. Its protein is CASSLAGTLTYEQYF.

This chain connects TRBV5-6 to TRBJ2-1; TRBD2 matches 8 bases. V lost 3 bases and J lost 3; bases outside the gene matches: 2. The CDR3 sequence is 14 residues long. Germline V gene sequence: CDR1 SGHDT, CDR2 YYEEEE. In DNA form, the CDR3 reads TGTGCCAGCAGCTCGGGACTAGGCTACAATGAGCAGTTCTTC. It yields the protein CASSSGLGYNEQFF. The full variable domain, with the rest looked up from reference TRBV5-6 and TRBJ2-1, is DAGVTQSPTHLIKTRGQQVTLRCSPKSGHDTVSWYQQALGQGPQFIFQYYEEEERQRGNFPDRFSGHQFPNYSSELNVNALLLGDSALYLCASSSGLGYNEQFFGPGTRLTVL.

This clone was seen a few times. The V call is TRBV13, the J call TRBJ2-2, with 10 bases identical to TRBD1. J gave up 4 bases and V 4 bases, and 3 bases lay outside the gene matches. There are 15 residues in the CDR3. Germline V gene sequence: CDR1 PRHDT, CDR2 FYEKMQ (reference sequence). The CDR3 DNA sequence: TGTGCCAGCAGCTACTGGACAGGGGGCACCGGGGAGCTGTTTTTT. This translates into CASSYWTGGTGELFF.

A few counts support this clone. The CDR3 loop reads CAISETVGDTQYF. The CDR3 bases are TGTGCCATCAGTGAGACAGTGGGTGATACGCAGTATTTT. V and J are TRBV10-3 and TRBJ2-3; D remains unclear. This CDR3 region has 13 residues. Looked up from germline, CDR1 is ENHRY and CDR2 is SYGVKD. Trimming pared 2 bases from V and 6 bases from J, leaving 9 bases between.

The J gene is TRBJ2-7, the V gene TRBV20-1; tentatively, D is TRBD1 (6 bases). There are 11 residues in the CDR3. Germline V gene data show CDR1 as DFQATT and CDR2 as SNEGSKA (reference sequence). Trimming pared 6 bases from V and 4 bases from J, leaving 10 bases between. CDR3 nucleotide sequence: TGCAGTGCCCAACAGGGTTACGAGCAGTACTTC. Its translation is CSAQQGYEQYF.

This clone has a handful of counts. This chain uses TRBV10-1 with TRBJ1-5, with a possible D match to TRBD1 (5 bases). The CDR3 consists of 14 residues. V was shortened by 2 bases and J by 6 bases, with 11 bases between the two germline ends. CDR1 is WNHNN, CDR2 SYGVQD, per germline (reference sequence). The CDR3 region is CASSELGGTQPQHF. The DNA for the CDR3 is TGCGCCAGCAGTGAGCTGGGGGGTACTCAGCCCCAGCATTTT.